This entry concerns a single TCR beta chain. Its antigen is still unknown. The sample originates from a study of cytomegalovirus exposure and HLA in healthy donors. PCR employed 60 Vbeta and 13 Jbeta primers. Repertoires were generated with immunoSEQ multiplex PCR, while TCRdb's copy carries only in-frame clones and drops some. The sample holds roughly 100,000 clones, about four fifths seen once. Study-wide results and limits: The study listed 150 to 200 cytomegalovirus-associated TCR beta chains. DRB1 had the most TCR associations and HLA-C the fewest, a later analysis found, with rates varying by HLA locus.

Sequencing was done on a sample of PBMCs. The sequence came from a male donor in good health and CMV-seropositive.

DNA of the CDR3: TGTGCCAGCAGCGCAGGACAGGGTCGTTCGGTGACTGAAGCTTTCTTT. This gives the protein CASSAGQGRSVTEAFF. The chain employs TRBV5-4 and TRBJ1-1, with 8 bases lining up with TRBD1. Germline V gives CDR1 SGHNT, CDR2 YYREEE (reference sequence). V dropped 4 bases and J dropped 5; count of bases not matched to a gene: 13. This CDR3 region has 16 residues.